This record looks at one TCR beta chain sequence and its context. This receptor's antigen is unknown. Library preparation used the immunoSEQ multiplex PCR assay. For the multiplex PCR, a mixture combining 60 forward primers for TCR Vbeta segments and 13 reverse primers for TCR Jbeta segments was used. A multiplex PCR assay on genomic DNA amplified the CDR3 region of rearranged TCR beta genes. The amplified TCR beta libraries were sequenced on the Illumina HiSeq System as 87-base-pair reads. Processing in the source paper ran as follows. A later analysis counted about 80 million unique TCR beta chains across the 700 or so repertoires, and 10 million to 11 million of these chains were shared by at least two donors. Raw reads were error-corrected and collapsed into unique sequences by a nearest-neighbor algorithm in which closely related sequences were merged to remove PCR and sequencing errors. V, D and J gene segments were assigned by aligning CDR3 sequences to IMGT reference sequences. For a sequence to be retained, a match of at least six nucleotides was required to both a V gene segment and a J gene segment. A rearrangement counted as productive if the CDR3 had no stop codons and remained in frame with V and J, and every other rearrangement counted as non-productive. Following IMGT convention, CDR3 was defined as the stretch from the second conserved V-encoded cysteine to the conserved J-encoded phenylalanine. Sequences without an unambiguous match to a single V gene segment were excluded from the earlier analysis of about 600 of the donors. In an earlier analysis of a few hundred of the donors, a V segment was called functional when productive rearrangements were above 56.7%, and segregating when the standard deviation between donors exceeded 5%. A statistical classification framework was built for diagnosing cytomegalovirus status from the catalog of TCR beta chain sequences. In a later analysis, V and J genes were assigned by comparing TCR nucleotide sequences against IMGT/GENE-DB human TR gene sequences. Using the TCRdist pipeline, a later analysis assigned CDR3 sequences along with most-parsimonious VDJ recombination scenarios. A later analysis defined each TCR beta chain by its CDR3 amino acid sequence plus V-gene family, and excluded reads lacking a unique V-gene family. In a later analysis, a few hundred highly shared, low-generation-probability nucleotide sequences were removed to address suspected cross-contamination and a sequencing artifact. In a later analysis, a clonal expansion index was calculated for each public chain from normalized within-repertoire ranks of inferred template counts. In a later analysis, generation probabilities were computed with a VDJ recombination model fitted to out-of-frame rearrangements, and the resulting probabilities were checked against IGoR. In a later analysis, TCR-TCR, TCR-HLA and TCR-CMV co-occurrence was scored with hypergeometric tests, and a repertoire-size bias correction was applied to TCR pairs. A later analysis estimated false discovery rates by permuting HLA or CMV assignments 20 times. In a later analysis, co-occurring TCRs were grouped using DBSCAN, and TCRdist sequence similarity was added for clustering within HLA-allele-positive subsets. Repertoires with fewer than 30,000 or more than 120,000 public chains, plus five repertoires with anomalous nucleotide sharing, were excluded from co-occurrence clustering. The table was pulled from immuneACCESS by TCRdb, which kept in-frame rearrangements only. Such tables lose some clones; where checked, under half of the loss comes from unresolved V genes, and the rest has no known cause. That table is the source of V, J and clone size, and D and trimming were worked out from the DNA. This sample's table contains about 190,000 clones. The top ten constitute roughly 0.98% of the sample.

These data originate in a study of cytomegalovirus exposure and HLA in healthy donors (dated by TCRdb to the late 2010s). Some background on the complete study: An earlier analysis of approximately 590 of the donors reported 250 to 350 Gb of sequence data and 117 million unique TCR beta sequences from some 180 million T cells. Genome-wide SNP genotypes for about 55% of the roughly 670 donors were used in a later genetic analysis, which treated that subset as a discovery cohort. The genetic ancestry cluster associated with self-reported Caucasian donors included about 81% of the roughly 360 genotyped donors. About 280 gigabases of sequencing data and about 92 million unique TCR sequences made up an early release that covered 640 HLA-typed donors. A separate validation cohort of approximately 120 different subjects was used in addition to the roughly 620-subject first cohort. The study combined high-throughput TCR immunosequencing, statistical association of individual TCRs with disease status, and machine learning to predict cytomegalovirus infection status. The later analysis used no new phenotypic data to find candidate immune exposures, relying instead on TCR beta sequences and their occurrence across donors. The study aimed to test whether cataloging public T cell receptors could reveal signatures of past pathogen exposure. A later analysis re-examined previously published TCR beta repertoires from over 500 donors and added high-resolution HLA genotyping to investigate patterns of TCR occurrence. Among some 400 genotyped donors of the cohort, an average of 235,054 unique TCR beta nucleotide sequences were sequenced per donor, about a sixth of them non-productive. Using immunosequencing, the study profiled T cell repertoires from approximately 700 subjects and related those repertoires to cytomegalovirus serostatus. Every repertoire in the discovery cohort had been generated on one and the same sequencing platform. Donor age, sex, ethnicity and CMV serostatus were compiled together with the repertoire data. Typing coverage differed by locus: A, B, C, DRB1 and DQB1 were typed in roughly 629-630 donors, DQA1 in about 500, DPA1 in approximately 600, and DPB1 in roughly 450. Because of strong linkage in the cohort, roughly five DR-DQ haplotypes were treated as single units for association and clustering. HLA typing covered class I and class II loci at four-digit resolution. To decide whether each TCR beta V gene segment behaved as functional or pseudogenic, an earlier analysis of nearly 600 of the donors relied on high-throughput TCR beta sequencing.

The CDR3 starts with the cysteine, ends with the phenylalanine, and has 17 residues. The entry retains the CDR3 DNA only, 51 bases that are in frame from base 1. CDR1 and CDR2, looked up from the germline V gene, are SGHTA and FQGNSA. The junction carries 23 bases between V and J, which are trimmed by 8 bases and 3 bases respectively. In total, around 600 healthy bone marrow donors made up the cohort. Cohort members were all nominally healthy when sampled, although unrecorded immune exposures were likely present. The donor tested CMV seropositive and was one of the 289 seropositive cohort members. A peripheral blood sample was collected from each donor, and TCR beta sequencing was performed on peripheral blood mononuclear cells. The Qiagen DNeasy Blood Extraction Kit was used to extract genomic DNA from the blood cell samples. General conclusions and limits of the study: Because HLA typing was missing for some donors at each locus, association tests included only the typed subset. Because counts were too low, seventeen rarely observed V segments, including chromosome 9 orphons, were excluded from the earlier analysis of 587 of the donors. The 87-base-pair reads could not distinguish some IMGT-functional V segments, including TRBV6-2 and TRBV6-3, so those segments were excluded. In both the original and validation cohorts, the classifier was reported to diagnose cytomegalovirus status with high specificity and sensitivity. Correlated functional status among segregating V segments might reflect linkage disequilibrium, but an unknown experimental factor could not be ruled out. A cluster of highly shared sequence variants was judged likely to be a technical artifact of the sequencing pipeline. A further reported finding was that TCR beta sequences accurately predicted the HLA-A and HLA-B alleles for most subjects in the first cohort. A later genetic analysis reported fewer N-insertions in productive TCRs among donors in an Asian-associated ancestry cluster than the roughly 620-donor mean. In a later analysis, the rate of TCR association differed among HLA loci, with DRB1 alleles having the most associated TCRs and HLA-C alleles having the fewest. A later analysis reported that several top co-occurrence clusters appeared linked to parvovirus B19, influenza, CMV and Epstein-Barr virus. A later analysis associated around 16,000 TCR beta sequences with specific HLA alleles at a false discovery rate of 0.05. In an earlier analysis of over 550 of the donors, most TCR beta V segments were observed in productive rearrangements about 87% or about 30% of the time, broadly matching IMGT annotations. In the study, approximately 160 TCR beta chains were listed as associated with cytomegalovirus. CMV serostatus was the only immune exposure information available for the cohort. Presence/absence analyses assumed roughly uniform sequencing depth across donors, an assumption that may not hold. Across donors, most TCR sequences were observed very rarely, whereas some public TCRs were present in many individuals. In vitro tests confirmed that three of the cytomegalovirus-associated TCR beta chains recognize cytomegalovirus antigens. Most CMV-associated TCR beta chains appeared to be HLA-restricted in a later analysis, and the HLA associations seemed to be driven largely by CMV exposure. In a later genetic analysis, a missense DCLRE1C variant was associated with V-gene and J-gene trimming of TCR beta chains, and the association was replicated in an independent cohort. In this cohort, only TCR beta chains were sequenced, and detectable features were limited by the absence of alpha or paired-chain data. It was suggested by the authors that the approach could potentially be generalized to other disease states and immunological phenotypes. In a later analysis, HLA-associated TCR beta chains were found to be more clonally expanded and to have lower generation probabilities than equally common non-associated chains. When HLA alleles, especially DR and DQ, strongly co-occurred, attributing TCR associations to individual alleles was difficult.

The receptor comes from a young woman in good health and CMV-seropositive. The sequencing sample was made of PBMCs. The V gene is TRBV7-2 and the J gene is TRBJ2-4; TRBD2 is a weak D gene call, 7 bases matching. The DNA reads as follows: TGTGCCAGCGCTCCATCATCGGGGGGCTTAGGCAAAAACATTCAGTACTTC. This is translated as CASAPSSGGLGKNIQYF.